These T cell receptor beta chains were read from a single sample in a study of CD4 T cells in relation to SARS-CoV-2 and coronaviruses. The data were produced by immunoSEQ multiplex PCR, yet TCRdb's version contains in-frame clones alone and is incomplete. Of 50,000 to 70,000 clones in the sample, over 80% were seen once. The sample comprised memory CD4+ T cells from PBMCs. Receptors were obtained from a human donor in good health. Each CDR3 is given with its conserved first and last residue.

j_call v_call cdr3_aa
TRBJ2-2 TRBV28 CASNTQARNTGELFF
TRBJ2-3 TRBV12-5 CASGLEAPNTDTQYF
TRBJ2-5 TRBV24-1 CATSSHVRQETQYF
TRBJ2-7 TRBV6-5 CASSPGQNAVAQYF
TRBJ2-1 TRBV24-1 CATSGGLRGDNEQFF
TRBJ1-3 TRBV28 CASSLASWSTIYF
TRBJ1-1 TRBV18 CASSETGFQNTEAFF
TRBJ2-7 TRBV11-2 CASSLVRGYEQYF
TRBJ1-1 TRBV28 CASTAEDTVGEAFF
TRBJ1-2 TRBV12-3/TRBV12-4 CASSLRVGGYTF
TRBJ1-1 TRBV11-2 CASSSRPEAFF
TRBJ1-2 TRBV28 CASSVRAIAGYTF
TRBJ1-2 TRBV6-2/TRBV6-3 CASSSTGLGYTF
TRBJ2-3 TRBV3-1/TRBV3-2 CASSQDGSGRGQYF
TRBJ1-2 TRBV29-1 CSVEDRDRGYGYTF
TRBJ2-2 TRBV18 CASSTRTGELFF
TRBJ2-2 TRBV5-1 CASSSGGGGAGELFF
TRBJ1-5 TRBV5-6 CASSLRRGREGSNQPQHF
TRBJ2-7 TRBV6-1 CASRDQGFYEQYF
TRBJ2-3 TRBV7-3 CASSLSVTSPDTQYF
TRBJ2-2 TRBV7-3 CASSPRAVQTGELFF
TRBJ1-2 TRBV7-9 CASSHRADVGYGYTF
TRBJ2-1 TRBV18 CASSPSLAGSGEQFF
TRBJ1-1 TRBV7-9 CASSQDANTGAAFF
TRBJ1-3 TRBV7-2 CASSSFNSGNTIFF
TRBJ1-3 TRBV4-1 CASSQPRRGSSGNTIYF
TRBJ2-3 TRBV27 CASSLAGTDTQYF
TRBJ1-1 TRBV10-3 CAISEHDRGDGGAFF
TRBJ2-7 TRBV12-3/TRBV12-4 CASSFGRDYEQYF
TRBJ1-1 TRBV12-5 CASGRDSTEAFF
TRBJ2-5 TRBV11-2 CASSFGTSEVETQYF
TRBJ1-1 TRBV4-3 CASSPLGGNTEAFF
TRBJ1-3 TRBV7-9 CASSLVDSGNTIYF
TRBJ2-5 TRBV29-1 CSVVPEETQYF
TRBJ2-7 TRBV9 CASSVEEEQYF
TRBJ2-1 TRBV3-1/TRBV3-2 CASSPIQGNNEQFF
TRBJ1-5 TRBV6-2/TRBV6-3 CASSPASNQPQHF
TRBJ1-6 TRBV2 CASSAQLPPLNNSPLHF
TRBJ1-2 TRBV19 CASSRDPKGPYGYTF
TRBJ1-1 TRBV6-5 CASRKTENTEAFF
TRBJ1-6 TRBV19 CASSPRTGLASPLHF
TRBJ2-3 TRBV19 CASNALRGSTDTQYF
TRBJ1-4 TRBV5-1 CASSSNRGASEKLFF
TRBJ2-7 TRBV19 CASSIRSGEQYF